Following are 9 T cell receptor beta chains from one sample sequenced in a study of blood T cell repertoires in COVID-19. The data were produced by immunoSEQ multiplex PCR, yet TCRdb's version contains in-frame clones alone and is incomplete. In the table there are 60,000 to 85,000 clones, roughly 81% of which are singletons. Sequencing input: peripheral blood. These receptors all come from a man in his sixties with COVID-19, enrolled during active disease.

This rearrangement joins TRBV2 to TRBJ2-2, with D hard to call. The ends were cut back, 5 bases at V and 0 bases at J, with 10 bases in the middle. Germline CDR1 and CDR2: SNHLY and FYNNEI. The CDR3 covers 15 residues. CDR3 sequence: CASSLGPPNTGELFF. The DNA for the CDR3 is TGTGCCAGCAGTCTTGGGCCGCCGAACACCGGGGAGCTGTTTTTT.

The table lists this clone with a count of one. The genes are TRBV30 and TRBJ1-2; possibly TRBD1 for D (6 bases). CDR1 and CDR2 from the germline V gene are GTSNPN and SVGIG (reference sequence). V was shortened by 0 bases and J by 7 bases, with 12 bases between the two germline ends. The CDR3 extends over 13 amino acids. CDR3 residues: CAWSVLGAGGYTF. The CDR3 DNA reads as TGTGCCTGGAGTGTACTGGGGGCGGGTGGCTACACCTTC. The entire variable domain, with the rest obtained from reference TRBV30 and TRBJ1-2, is as follows: SQTIHQWPATLVQPVGSPLSLECTVEGTSNPNLYWYRQAAGRGLQLLFYSVGIGQISSEVPQNLSASRPQDRQFILSSKKLLLSDSGFYLCAWSVLGAGGYTFGSGTRLTVV.

In its sample, this clone was seen once. The chain has TRBV5-4 and TRBJ2-7; D possibly corresponds to TRBD2 (5 bases). This CDR3 contains 16 residues. The V end lost 5 bases, the J end lost 5 bases, and 23 bases lay between the germline ends. Per the germline V gene, CDR1 is SGHNT and CDR2 is YYREEE (reference sequence). The DNA of the CDR3 is TGTGCCAGCAGTGTGAGACTAAGCGGAGGCGGCGACGAGCAGTACTTC. Translation gives CASSVRLSGGGDEQYF.

The rearrangement joins TRBV10-3 to TRBJ1-3, with unresolved D. Trimming pared 3 bases from V and 14 bases from J, leaving 17 bases between. Looked up from germline, CDR1 is ENHRY and CDR2 is SYGVKD. There are 13 residues in the CDR3. As DNA, the CDR3 is TGTGCCATCAGTGATCTCGGGGAAGGACCCTTATATTTT. Amino acid sequence: CAISDLGEGPLYF.

The CDR3 coding sequence is TGCAGTGCTAGTTTGGACAGCTGGCAGGATCAGCCCCAGCATTTT. This gives the protein CSASLDSWQDQPQHF. This chain connects TRBV20-1 to TRBJ1-5, with TRBD1 as a possible D gene (6 bases). The CDR3 totals 15 residues. CDR1 DFQATT and CDR2 SNEGSKA come from the germline V gene (reference sequence). Deletions cut 3 bases from V and 5 bases from J, with 17 bases between.

This chain connects TRBV7-6 to TRBJ2-3, with 8 positions matching TRBD2. The germline V gene has CDR1 SGHVS and CDR2 FNYEAQ. Trimming cost V 5 bases and J 5 bases; bases outside gene matches: 6. CDR3 length equals 14 residues. CDR3 protein: CASSPGLAGDTQYF. The CDR3 DNA is TGTGCCAGCAGCCCCGGACTAGCCGGAGATACGCAGTATTTT.

V gene TRBV10-3 combines with J gene TRBJ2-5, with 9 bases that match TRBD2. The CDR3 runs to 16 residues. The V gene end was trimmed by 10 bases and the J gene end by 5 bases; junction bases not matched to a gene: 17. Germline CDR1 is ENHRY and CDR2 is SYGVKD. CDR3 coding DNA: TGTGCCACGACCGAAATCGGCGGGGGGGCCGGGGAGACCCAGTACTTC. Protein sequence: CATTEIGGGAGETQYF.

The V gene is TRBV14, the J gene TRBJ2-7, with D tentatively TRBD1 (6 bases). CDR3 length equals 15 residues. V was shortened by 4 bases and J by 0 bases, with 13 bases between the two germline ends. The germline V gene has CDR1 SGHDN and CDR2 FVKESK. The CDR3 spells CASSPGQNYSYEQYF. The CDR3 nucleotides are TGTGCCAGCAGCCCCGGACAGAATTACTCCTACGAGCAGTACTTC.

This clone was counted a single time. The rearrangement links TRBV29-1 to TRBJ1-2; no firm D call. Germline lookup yields CDR1 SQVTM and CDR2 ANQGSEA. V lost 4 bases to trimming and J lost 8 bases, with 14 bases between them. CDR3 length equals 12 residues. CDR3 nucleotide sequence: TGCAGCGTTGTAGGGAGCGAGGAGGGCTACACCTTC. It is translated as CSVVGSEEGYTF.